The TCR beta chain under discussion was sequenced for a study of response to subunit inactivated influenza vaccine. General study points: The authors proposed limited new T cell recruitment per seasonal influenza vaccination.

TCRdb called the RT-PCR reads again in MiXCR, with one record for every CDR3 protein. The table shows about 500,000 distinct CDR3 sequences, with more than 15% occurring only once. This clonotype was seen more than once but under ten times. Its cognate antigen is unknown. The TCR was taken from a man aged 45-69 years who received an inactivated influenza vaccine. This specimen consisted of CD4+ T cells sorted from PBMCs, obtained roughly 24 months after vaccination.

CDR3 sequence reads: CSASVGRANIQYF. CDR3 in DNA: TGCAGTGCTAGTGTCGGGAGAGCGAACATTCAGTACTTC. The chain links TRBV20-1 to TRBJ2-4, with D possibly being TRBD2 (6 bases). V was shortened by 3 bases and J by 7 bases, with 13 bases between the two germline ends. The CDR3 has 13 residues. CDR1 is DFQATT and CDR2 is SNEGSKA in the germline V gene (reference sequence).